The count of the clone carrying this T cell receptor (beta chain) is one. Germline CDR1 and CDR2: MNHEY and SVGAGI. V lost 6 bases and J lost 3, with 18 bases in between. The CDR3 totals 15 residues. This entry comes from a study of blood T cell repertoires in COVID-19. Generated by immunoSEQ multiplex PCR, the TCRdb table keeps only in-frame clones and is missing some. The data hold 120,000 or so clones, with approximately 82% observed a single time. The receptor's source is a man aged 60 to 69 with acute or convalescent COVID-19. The chain combines TRBV6-5 with TRBJ2-7, with D possibly TRBD1 on 6 matching bases. Sequenced material: peripheral blood. CDR3 nucleotide sequence: TGTGCCAGCAGGATGGGGGCAAGTGAGATCTACGAGCAGTACTTC. It codes for CASRMGASEIYEQYF.